One and the same sample provided the 22 T cell receptor beta chains below, sequenced in a study of CD8 T cells in ankylosing spondylitis. Whole-study findings and limits: Seemingly distinctive of ankylosing spondylitis blood was a TCR beta motif formed by eight highly homologous variants.

Using its own MiXCR run on the 5' RACE reads, TCRdb lists one record per CDR3 protein. The sample has around 490,000 distinct CDR3 sequences; approximately 5% are singletons. Antigens for these TCRs are unknown. The sequenced material came from blood, either unsorted or a sorted T cell fraction (not recorded which). The receptors here all came from a male donor with ankylosing spondylitis.

Many counts were recorded for this clonotype. V gene TRBV6-2 or TRBV6-3 combines with J gene TRBJ2-7; D possibly corresponds to TRBD2 (5 bases). CDR3 length: 14 residues. CDR1 and CDR2 (germline): MNHEY, SVGEGT. Trimming left V 6 bases short and J 1 base short, with 13 bases between. DNA of the CDR3: TGTGCCAGCAGCTTCCGACGAGGGTCCTACGAGCAGTACTTC. Its translation is CASSFRRGSYEQYF.

This clonotype was counted between two and nine times. The V gene is TRBV7-2, the J gene TRBJ2-7; D is unresolved. Germline V CDR1 and CDR2: SGHTA, FQGNSA. The CDR3 is 16 residues long. V was pared by 1 base and J by 2 bases, with 15 bases between. The CDR3 bases are TGTGCCAGCAGCTTAGTCAGGAAAGGACGTACCTACGAGCAGTACTTC. Amino acids: CASSLVRKGRTYEQYF.

This clonotype was counted many times. The CDR3 reads CSATPAREDTGELFF. CDR3 coding DNA: TGCAGTGCTACCCCGGCCAGGGAGGACACCGGGGAGCTGTTTTTT. V and J are TRBV20-1 and TRBJ2-2, with D possibly matching TRBD2 (6 bases). Trimming removed 4 bases from V and 3 bases from J, with 15 bases in between. CDR3 length equals 15 residues. Germline V gives CDR1 DFQATT, CDR2 SNEGSKA (reference sequence).

This clonotype was recorded at least ten times. The rearrangement links TRBV28 to TRBJ2-1; TRBD2 aligns across 7 bases. After removal of 7 bases from V and 8 bases from J, the junction contained 17 bases not matched to a gene. Germline CDR1 reads MDHEN; CDR2 reads SYDVKM. The CDR3 consists of 16 residues. The CDR3 loop is CASTSVKGGRGYEQFF. The CDR3 nucleotides read TGTGCCAGCACCTCGGTCAAGGGAGGGCGCGGATATGAGCAGTTCTTC.

The genes are TRBV7-2 and TRBJ2-1; no definite D call. Germline assignment: CDR1 SGHTA and CDR2 FQGNSA. V dropped 5 bases and J dropped 9 bases, with 11 bases sitting between them. The CDR3 sequence is 12 residues long. This CDR3 is CASSPRQVEQFF. DNA for the CDR3: TGTGCCAGCAGCCCTCGACAAGTTGAGCAGTTCTTC.

There are a few counts of this clonotype. V gene TRBV5-4 combines with J gene TRBJ1-2, with D possibly matching TRBD1 (5 bases). The CDR3 has 14 amino acids. Looked up from germline, CDR1 is SGHNT and CDR2 is YYREEE (reference sequence). Trimming cost V 4 bases and J 2 bases, with 12 bases left between them. The CDR3 DNA reads TGTGCCAGCAGCCCTATGCGGGGGAACTATGGCTACACCTTC. Translation: CASSPMRGNYGYTF.

This clonotype was observed at least ten times. The chain couples TRBV20-1 to TRBJ2-3; no reliable D call. V was clipped by 0 bases and J by 8 bases, with 6 bases between them. Per the germline V gene, CDR1 is DFQATT and CDR2 is SNEGSKA (reference sequence). The CDR3 covers 11 residues. CDR3 residues: CSARDPRTQYF. The DNA for the CDR3 is TGCAGTGCTAGAGATCCCCGTACGCAGTATTTT.

Many counts were recorded for this clonotype. The chain joins TRBV12-5 to TRBJ1-1; no firm D call. Germline lookup yields CDR1 LGHNT and CDR2 FRNRAP. CDR3 length: 18 amino acids. The V and J ends lost 1 base and 8 bases respectively, with 26 bases between them. CDR3 amino acids: CASGLAPLGGVPPREAFF. In DNA, the CDR3 is TGTGCTAGTGGTTTGGCCCCCTTAGGTGGGGTGCCCCCGAGAGAAGCTTTCTTT.

At least ten counts were recorded for this clonotype. The chain employs TRBV20-1 and TRBJ1-3; possible D gene TRBD1, 5 bases. Trimming removed 0 bases from V and 0 bases from J, with 12 bases in between. The CDR3 has 16 amino acids. In germline, CDR1 is DFQATT, CDR2 SNEGSKA (reference sequence). CDR3 loop: CSARDPGTFSGNTIYF. The CDR3 DNA follows: TGCAGTGCTAGAGATCCCGGGACTTTCTCTGGAAACACCATATATTTT.

This clonotype showed up many times. The rearrangement uses TRBV24-1 and TRBJ2-5; 10 bases map to TRBD1. Germline trimming cut 3 bases from V and 3 bases from J; bases unmatched to any gene: 9. The CDR3 is made up of 17 amino acids. The V gene's germline CDR1 is KGHDR and CDR2 SFDVKD. The CDR3 coding sequence is TGTGCCACCAGTGATCCGCCCGGGACAGGGGTCGAAGAGACCCAGTACTTC. It codes for CATSDPPGTGVEETQYF.

This clonotype was seen only a few times. The CDR3, as DNA: TGCGCCAGCAGCTTGGAGGGTCGCCCCGGCCAAGAGACCCAGTACTTC. Its protein is CASSLEGRPGQETQYF. The rearrangement joins TRBV5-1 to TRBJ2-5; D is unresolved. There are 16 residues in the CDR3. The V end lost 0 bases, the J end lost 1 base, and 13 bases lay between the germline ends. CDR1 is SGHRS, CDR2 YFSETQ, per germline. Variable domain in full (rest from reference TRBV5-1 and TRBJ2-5): KAGVTQTPRYLIKTRGQQVTLSCSPISGHRSVSWYQQTPGQGLQFLFEYFSETQRNKGNFPGRFSGRQFSNSRSEMNVSTLELGDSALYLCASSLEGRPGQETQYFGPGTRLLVL.

This clonotype was recorded at least ten times. The chain employs TRBV7-2 and TRBJ1-3; no firm D call. CDR3 length: 12 residues. The germline V gene has CDR1 SGHTA and CDR2 FQGNSA. Trimming took 2 bases from V and 9 from J, leaving 8 bases between them. This chain's CDR3 is CASSLYEGTIYF. The CDR3 region has the DNA TGTGCCAGCAGCTTATATGAGGGCACCATATATTTT. Filled out from reference TRBV7-2 and TRBJ1-3, the complete variable domain reads GAGVSQSPSNKVTEKGKDVELRCDPISGHTALYWYRQSLGQGLEFLIYFQGNSAPDKSGLPSDRFSAERTGGSVSTLTIQRTQQEDSAVYLCASSLYEGTIYFGEGSWLTVV.

This clonotype was found many times. CDR3 nucleotide sequence: TGCAGCGCTACTCTACAGGGCGGCGAGCAGTACTTC. It is translated as CSATLQGGEQYF. The rearrangement links TRBV29-1 to TRBJ2-7; perhaps TRBD1 as D (6 bases). V was clipped by 7 bases and J by 6 bases, with 16 bases between them. Germline lookup yields CDR1 SQVTM and CDR2 ANQGSEA. There are 12 residues in the CDR3.

The chain combines TRBV12-3 or TRBV12-4 with TRBJ1-5; 8 bases are a match to TRBD1. The CDR3 loop spans 14 amino acids. Trimming cost V 6 bases and J 2 bases; bases outside gene matches: 3. CDR3 DNA sequence: TGTGCCAGCAGGACGGACAGGGGCAATCAGCCCCAGCATTTT. The encoded protein is CASRTDRGNQPQHF.

The CDR3 loop is CASKAGAGYEQYF. In DNA, the CDR3 is TGTGCCAGCAAGGCGGGAGCGGGGTACGAGCAGTACTTC. V is TRBV7-2 and J is TRBJ2-7; 7 nucleotides match TRBD2. Per the germline V gene, CDR1 is SGHTA and CDR2 is FQGNSA. The CDR3 loop spans 13 amino acids. Trimming took 7 bases from V and 4 from J; bases not matched to a gene: 7.

The table lists this clonotype with many counts. This chain links TRBV12-3 or TRBV12-4 with TRBJ2-2; D not certain. There are 11 residues in the CDR3. V gave up 3 bases and J gave up 8 bases, with 4 bases separating them. The CDR3 region is CASSFVGELFF. The CDR3 DNA follows: TGTGCCAGCAGTTTTGTGGGGGAGCTGTTTTTT.

This clonotype was observed at least ten times. V usage is TRBV18 and J usage is TRBJ2-3, with 9 bases matching TRBD1. This CDR3 comprises 17 residues. The J segment lost 6 bases and the V segment lost 3 bases, leaving 13 bases of the junction unmatched. CDR1 and CDR2 from the germline V gene are KGHSH and LQKENI. CDR3 protein: CASSPARDRAIIDTQYF. The CDR3 DNA follows: TGTGCCAGCTCACCTGCGCGGGACAGGGCAATCATCGATACGCAGTATTTT.

This clonotype came up many times. V and J are TRBV20-1 and TRBJ1-1; D gene ambiguous. Germline lookup yields CDR1 DFQATT and CDR2 SNEGSKA (reference sequence). Trimming pared 2 bases from V and 0 bases from J, leaving 4 bases between. The CDR3 totals 12 residues. The CDR3 here is CSARTVNTEAFF. CDR3 DNA sequence: TGCAGTGCTAGAACGGTGAACACTGAAGCTTTCTTT.

This clonotype was observed many times. This chain connects TRBV5-1 to TRBJ2-4; tentative D call: TRBD2 (6 bases). V lost 4 bases, J lost 0 bases, and 20 bases lay in between. Germline V lookup: CDR1 SGHRS, CDR2 YFSETQ. The CDR3 has 18 residues. The DNA of the CDR3 is TGCGCCAGCAGCCCCAGCTTCGGGGAGGACCTAGCCAAAAACATTCAGTACTTC. Translated: CASSPSFGEDLAKNIQYF.

The table lists this clonotype with many counts. The J gene is TRBJ1-5, the V gene TRBV28, with D perhaps TRBD1 (5 bases). The ends were cut back, 5 bases at V and 5 bases at J, with 13 bases in the middle. This CDR3 region has 14 residues. CDR1 MDHEN and CDR2 SYDVKM come from the germline V gene. The CDR3 DNA reads as TGTGCCAGCAGTCGGGACGGTCTAGATCAGCCCCAGCATTTT. As protein: CASSRDGLDQPQHF.

This clonotype has at least ten counts. This chain links TRBV20-1 with TRBJ2-3, with D maybe TRBD1 (5 bases). The length of the CDR3 is 15 residues. Deletions cut 0 bases from V and 6 bases from J, with 16 bases between. Germline V gives CDR1 DFQATT, CDR2 SNEGSKA (reference sequence). The CDR3: CSARDPGRPRDTQYF. The CDR3, as DNA: TGCAGTGCTAGAGATCCAGGGCGGCCAAGGGATACGCAGTATTTT.

This clonotype was observed many times. This chain uses TRBV5-1 with TRBJ2-7; TRBD1 might be the D (6 bases). The CDR3 contains 14 residues. Looked up from germline, CDR1 is SGHRS and CDR2 is YFSETQ. V was pared by 2 bases and J by 3 bases, with 12 bases between. In DNA form, the CDR3 reads TGCGCCAGCAGCTTCCGGGACAAACACTACGAGCAGTACTTC. Its translation is CASSFRDKHYEQYF.